These 9 T cell receptor beta chains came from one sample sequenced in a study of T cell repertoires in cytomegalovirus infection. Their antigens remain unidentified. TCRdb called the reads again in MiXCR, with one record for every CDR3 protein. The data hold some 130,000 distinct CDR3 sequences, with approximately 30% observed a single time. Sequencing was performed on CD8+ T cells from cultured PBMCs, taken from culture after CMV antigen stimulation. The receptors derive from a human donor in good health (CMV status not recorded). Some clones in this sample may be carry-over from other donors' samples.

The rearrangement joins TRBV20-1 to TRBJ1-6, with a weak D call TRBD1 (6 bases). This CDR3 is built from 15 residues. V shed 0 bases and J shed 7 bases, with 13 bases lying between them. CDR1 and CDR2 from the germline V gene are DFQATT and SNEGSKA (reference sequence). The CDR3 spells CSARDPDRANSPLHF. The CDR3 DNA is TGCAGTGCTAGAGATCCGGACAGAGCAAATTCACCCCTCCACTTT.

The chain combines TRBV6-1 with TRBJ2-2; 7 bases map to TRBD1. V gave up 6 bases and J gave up 5 bases; unmatched junction bases: 15. Germline V gene sequence: CDR1 MNHNS, CDR2 SASEGT. This CDR3 spans 17 amino acids. The CDR3 bases are TGTGCCAGCAGCTATACTCCCTCAGGGGGACGGACCGGGGAGCTGTTTTTT. The encoded protein is CASSYTPSGGRTGELFF.

The chain has TRBV27 and TRBJ2-1; no firm D call. This CDR3 region has 13 residues. Germline V gene lookup returns CDR1 MNHEY and CDR2 SMNVEV (reference sequence). V was pared by 5 bases and J by 3 bases, with 8 bases between. CDR3 DNA sequence: TGTGCCAGCAGTCCGGGTCGCTACAATGAGCAGTTCTTC. Its protein product is CASSPGRYNEQFF.

This chain uses TRBV29-1 with TRBJ2-2; D gene ambiguous. Germline CDR1 reads SQVTM; CDR2 reads ANQGSEA. Trimming shortened V by 3 bases and J by 5 bases, and 4 bases separated the two germline ends. The length of the CDR3 is 11 residues. This chain's CDR3 is CSVDSTGELFF. CDR3 nucleotides: TGCAGCGTTGATTCTACCGGGGAGCTGTTTTTT.

The table lists this clonotype with a few counts. The chain links TRBV19 to TRBJ2-1; D gene unclear. The CDR3 contains 11 residues. Trimming cost V 9 bases and J 6 bases, with 9 bases left between them. Germline V gene lookup returns CDR1 LNHDA and CDR2 SQIVND (reference sequence). DNA of the CDR3: TGTGCCAGCAGCCCAGGCAATGAGCAGTTCTTC. Amino acids: CASSPGNEQFF.

At least ten counts were recorded for this clonotype. V usage is TRBV7-6 and J usage is TRBJ2-3; D is uncertain. Trimming stripped 6 bases from V and 1 base from J, with 5 bases between. Germline CDR1 reads SGHVS; CDR2 reads FNYEAQ. The CDR3 loop spans 12 amino acids. As DNA, the CDR3 is TGTGCCAGCAGTGCGGGCACAGATACGCAGTATTTT. Translated: CASSAGTDTQYF.

In this sample, this clonotype turned up a few times. The CDR3 is CASSIGGSYNEQFF. The CDR3 region has the DNA TGTGCCAGTAGTATCGGGGGCTCCTACAATGAGCAGTTCTTC. The chain has TRBV19 and TRBJ2-1, with a possible D match to TRBD2 (6 bases). This CDR3 has 14 residues. Germline CDR1 and CDR2: LNHDA and SQIVND (reference sequence). V gave up 3 bases and J gave up 0 bases, with 6 bases separating them. The full variable domain, with the rest looked up from reference TRBV19 and TRBJ2-1, is DGGITQSPKYLFRKEGQNVTLSCEQNLNHDAMYWYRQDPGQGLRLIYYSQIVNDFQKGDIAEGYSVSREKKESFPLTVTSAQKNPTAFYLCASSIGGSYNEQFFGPGTRLTVL.

This clonotype came up a few times. The gene calls are TRBV7-7 and TRBJ2-2, with 8 bases fitting TRBD1. This CDR3 is built from 16 residues. V lost 4 bases, J lost 3 bases, and 7 bases stayed unmatched. Germline loops: CDR1 SSHAT, CDR2 FNYEAQ (reference sequence). The CDR3 nucleotides are TGTGCCAGCAGCTCAATTCCGGGACAGGACACCGGGGAGCTGTTTTTT. It specifies CASSSIPGQDTGELFF.

The V and J genes are TRBV7-6 and TRBJ2-2; TRBD1 aligns across 11 bases. Germline loops: CDR1 SGHVS, CDR2 FNYEAQ. This CDR3 spans 17 amino acids. The V gene end was trimmed by 5 bases and the J gene end by 4 bases; junction bases not matched to a gene: 9. The CDR3, as DNA: TGTGCCAGCAGCCTCTGGACAGGGGGCGCGGGCACCGGGGAGCTGTTTTTT. Encoded protein: CASSLWTGGAGTGELFF.